The T cell receptor (beta chain) under discussion was sequenced for a study of blood T cells in healthy people across ages (dated by TCRdb to 2014 to 2015). At the level of the whole study: In model experiments, template switching captured roughly one uniquely barcoded TCR beta cDNA molecule for every two T cells. The study measured age-related changes in TCR beta repertoire diversity using deep sequencing normalized with unique cDNA molecular identifiers. Four age groups were formed from the donors: young (average roughly 15 years), middle-aged (more than 35), aged (over 55) and long-lived (about 75). To avoid experimental bias, donors of different ages were spread randomly across the sequencing lanes. The study analyzed two additional independent replicas of 1 million unique cDNA reads from the same blood draw for two donors, one aged 18 to 29 and one aged 80 or older.

The donors were roughly 40 Caucasian individuals from Russia, aged roughly 6 to 90 years, who were systemically healthy. Each donor gave roughly 11 milliliters of peripheral blood, drawn into EDTA-treated Vacutainer tubes. Ficoll-Paque density-gradient centrifugation was used to isolate PBMCs, with at least 7 million per sample. Trizol reagent was used to extract total RNA from the PBMCs, yielding at least 6 micrograms per sample. For every donor, flow cytometry on a PBMC aliquot measured the percentage of naive CD45RAhigh/CD27high T cells. Study-wide findings and limitations: Bulk unsorted PBMC profiling prevented conclusive comparison of naive and antigen-experienced compartments. Estimates of total diversity from one million sequenced T cells were regarded as lower bounds and underestimates. A strong correlation was found between observed TCR beta diversity and the percentage of naive T cells measured by flow cytometry. Donor CMV infection status was unknown, potentially confounding age-related changes in expanded clonotypes. The long-lived group showed more naive CD4+ T cells, fewer expanded clones and increased TCR diversity than the aged group, suggesting age selection. As age increased, observed TCR beta diversity per million T cells dropped in a roughly linear way, and a significant reduction was already evident by age 40.

With regard to this clonotype: The specificity of this receptor is unknown. No much larger clone exists at a distance of one base, and base qualities are not known.

At the junction V is shortened by 4 bases and J by 0 bases, with 16 bases in between. CDR1 and CDR2 are read off the germline V gene (reference sequence) as LNHNV and YYDKDF. The CDR3 spans 16 residues, from the cysteine through the phenylalanine. Of all the DNA, just the CDR3 is kept, 48 bases in frame from base 1. Receptors were amplified or captured by 5' RACE. The instrument given in TCRdb is Illumina HiSeq 2500. The second PCR ran for roughly 7 to 12 cycles and used a J-beta primer mix along with a sample-barcoded 5' primer. A template-switch 5' adaptor carrying 12 random nucleotides introduced a unique molecular identifier onto each TCR beta cDNA molecule. Each sample yielded at least 2.5 million CDR3-containing paired-end reads. The Mint cDNA synthesis kit, primed by a TRBC-specific oligonucleotide, was used to synthesize first-strand cDNA from all RNA. Following uracil-DNA glycosylase treatment, all cDNA underwent a first 18-cycle PCR with the universal primers M1SS and BC2_uni_R. For the original study's pipeline: Normalization of each sample was performed by random selection of 1 million high-quality reads, each carrying a distinct molecular identifier. Reads with shared molecular identifiers were discarded instead of being binned into consensus sequences. MiTCR, set to a Q25 quality threshold and the strictest error-elimination algorithm, was used for CDR3 identification, clonotype clustering and error correction. Lower-bound total TCR beta diversity was estimated with a nonparametric unseen species model using Euler transformation. TCRdb handled the public reads itself, with Q25 trimming in fastp and clone calling in MiXCR, and kept productive beta chains. Each entry is one CDR3 protein sequence, shown with its most common DNA and genes. TCRdb, not the authors, supplied the V and J calls. The sample includes about 1.4 million distinct CDR3 sequences, with approximately 60% observed a single time. More than 6% of the sample is held by the ten biggest clonotypes.

The chain was built from TRBV15 and TRBJ2-7; the D gene lacks a confident call. Sequenced: blood. This clonotype originated in a young man in good health. DNA sequence: TGTGCCACCAGCACTGGTCATCTCCCCAACTCCTACGAGCAGTACTTC. Its amino acids are CATSTGHLPNSYEQYF. This CDR3, with the reference TRBV15 and TRBJ2-7 proteins standing in past its ends, gives the full variable domain DAMVIQNPRYQVTQFGKPVTLSCSQTLNHNVMYWYQQKSSQAPKLLFHYYDKDFNNEADTPDNFQSRRPNTSFCFLDIRSPGLGDTAMYLCATSTGHLPNSYEQYFGPGTRLTVT.